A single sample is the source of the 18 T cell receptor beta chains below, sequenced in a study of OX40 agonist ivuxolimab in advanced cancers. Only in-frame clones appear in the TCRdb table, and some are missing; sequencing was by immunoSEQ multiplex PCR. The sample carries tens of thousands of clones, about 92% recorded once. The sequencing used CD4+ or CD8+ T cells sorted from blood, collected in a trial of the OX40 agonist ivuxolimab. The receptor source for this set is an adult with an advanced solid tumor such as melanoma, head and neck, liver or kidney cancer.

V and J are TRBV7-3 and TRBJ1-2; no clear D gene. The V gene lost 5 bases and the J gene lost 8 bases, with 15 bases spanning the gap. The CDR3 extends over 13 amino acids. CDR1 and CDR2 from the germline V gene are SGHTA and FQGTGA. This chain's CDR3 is CASSLHEGSGYTF. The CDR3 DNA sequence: TGTGCCAGCAGCCTCCACGAAGGGTCGGGCTACACCTTC.

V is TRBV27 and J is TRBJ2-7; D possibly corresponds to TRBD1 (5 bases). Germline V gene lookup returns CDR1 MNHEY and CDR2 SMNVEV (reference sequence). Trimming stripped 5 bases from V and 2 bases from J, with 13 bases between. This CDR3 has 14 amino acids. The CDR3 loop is CASSHGGATYEQYF. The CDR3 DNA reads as TGTGCCAGCAGTCACGGTGGGGCTACCTACGAGCAGTACTTC.

The chain's CDR3 is CASRPSTGVNQPQHF. In nucleotides, the CDR3 is TGTGCCAGCAGGCCATCGACAGGGGTCAATCAGCCCCAGCATTTT. The chain uses TRBV27 and TRBJ1-5; 8 bases map to TRBD1. Germline CDR1 MNHEY, CDR2 SMNVEV (reference sequence). This CDR3 comprises 15 residues. V trimming: 6 bases; J trimming: 3 bases; junction bases outside the gene matches: 7.

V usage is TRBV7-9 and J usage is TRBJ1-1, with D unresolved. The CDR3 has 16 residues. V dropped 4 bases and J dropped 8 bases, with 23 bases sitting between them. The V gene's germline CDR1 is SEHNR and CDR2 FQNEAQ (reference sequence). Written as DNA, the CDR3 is TGTGCCAGCAGCTCCACTAAAAAGAACTCCGGATCAGAAGCTTTCTTT. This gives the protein CASSSTKKNSGSEAFF. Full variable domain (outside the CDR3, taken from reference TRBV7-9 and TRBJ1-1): DTGVSQNPRHKITKRGQNVTFRCDPISEHNRLYWYRQTLGQGPEFLTYFQNEAQLEKSRLLSDRFSAERPKGSFSTLEIQRTEQGDSAMYLCASSSTKKNSGSEAFFGQGTRLTVV.

The CDR3 bases are TGTGCCTGGAGGAGGAGTAGCCCCTACGAGCAGTACTTC. It encodes CAWRRSSPYEQYF. The chain is built from TRBV30 and TRBJ2-7; D unclear. V was pared by 3 bases and J by 2 bases, with 11 bases between. The CDR3 loop spans 13 amino acids. Germline V gene data show CDR1 as GTSNPN and CDR2 as SVGIG (reference sequence).

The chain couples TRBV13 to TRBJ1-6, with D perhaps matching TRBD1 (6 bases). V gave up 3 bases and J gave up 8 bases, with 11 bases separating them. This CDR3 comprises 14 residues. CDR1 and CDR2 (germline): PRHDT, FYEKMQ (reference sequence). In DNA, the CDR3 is TGTGCCAGCAGCTTTAGACAGGCTTATTCACCCCTCCACTTT. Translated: CASSFRQAYSPLHF.

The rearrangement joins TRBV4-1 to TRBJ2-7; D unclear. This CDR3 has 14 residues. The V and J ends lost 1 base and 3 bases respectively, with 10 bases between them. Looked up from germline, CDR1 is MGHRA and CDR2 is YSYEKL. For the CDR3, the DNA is TGCGCCAGCAGCCAAGCAAGCAGTTTCTACGAGCAGTACTTC. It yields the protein CASSQASSFYEQYF.

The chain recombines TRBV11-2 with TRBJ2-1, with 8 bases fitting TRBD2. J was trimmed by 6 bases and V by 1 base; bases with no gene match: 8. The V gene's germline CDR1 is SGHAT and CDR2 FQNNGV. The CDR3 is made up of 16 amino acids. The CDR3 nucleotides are TGTGCCAGCAGCTTAGTATTTAGCGGGGTGGGCAATGAGCAGTTCTTC. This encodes CASSLVFSGVGNEQFF.

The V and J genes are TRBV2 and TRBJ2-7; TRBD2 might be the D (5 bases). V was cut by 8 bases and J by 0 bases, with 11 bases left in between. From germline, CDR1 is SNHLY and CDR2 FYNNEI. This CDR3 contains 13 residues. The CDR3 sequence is CASLSGPSYEQYF. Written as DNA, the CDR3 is TGTGCCAGCCTGAGCGGACCCTCCTACGAGCAGTACTTC.

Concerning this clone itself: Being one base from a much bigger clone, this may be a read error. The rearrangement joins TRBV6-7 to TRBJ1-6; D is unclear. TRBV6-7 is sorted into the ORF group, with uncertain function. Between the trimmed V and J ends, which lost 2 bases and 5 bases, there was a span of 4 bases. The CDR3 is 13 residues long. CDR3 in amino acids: CASSYRDNSPLHF. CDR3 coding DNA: TGTGCCAGCAGTTACAGGGATAATTCACCCCTCCACTTT.

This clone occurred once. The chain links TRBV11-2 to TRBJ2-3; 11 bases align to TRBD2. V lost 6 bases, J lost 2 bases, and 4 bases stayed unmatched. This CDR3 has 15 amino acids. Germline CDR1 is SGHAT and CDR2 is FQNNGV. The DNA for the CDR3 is TGTGCCAGCAGGTCTAGCGGGGGGTCCACAGATACGCAGTATTTT. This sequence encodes CASRSSGGSTDTQYF.

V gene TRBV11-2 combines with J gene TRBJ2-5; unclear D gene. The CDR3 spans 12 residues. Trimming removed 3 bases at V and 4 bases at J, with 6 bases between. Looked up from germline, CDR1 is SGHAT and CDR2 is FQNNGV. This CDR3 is CASSFGLETQYF. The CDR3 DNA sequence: TGTGCCAGCAGCTTTGGGCTAGAGACCCAGTACTTC.

Here the CDR3 DNA reads TGTGCCAGCAGTTTGACAGGACACCCTAACTATGGCTACACCTTC. The encoded protein is CASSLTGHPNYGYTF. The chain combines TRBV27 with TRBJ1-2; D perhaps matches TRBD1 (6 bases). Per germline, CDR1 MNHEY and CDR2 SMNVEV (reference sequence). V lost 3 bases and J 0 bases, leaving 11 bases between the germline ends. The CDR3 covers 15 residues.

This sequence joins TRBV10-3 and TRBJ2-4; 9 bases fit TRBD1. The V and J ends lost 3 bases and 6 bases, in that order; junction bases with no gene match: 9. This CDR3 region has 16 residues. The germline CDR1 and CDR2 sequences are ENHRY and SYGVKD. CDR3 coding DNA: TGTGCCATCAGTGACCGGGACAGGGTTGAAGGAAACATTCAGTACTTC. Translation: CAISDRDRVEGNIQYF.

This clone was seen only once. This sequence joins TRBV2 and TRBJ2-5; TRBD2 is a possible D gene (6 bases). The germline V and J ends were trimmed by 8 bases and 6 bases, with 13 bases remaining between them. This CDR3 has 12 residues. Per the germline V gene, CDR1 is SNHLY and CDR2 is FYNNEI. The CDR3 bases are TGTGCCAGCTTCGCCGGGGGACAGACCCAGTACTTC. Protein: CASFAGGQTQYF.

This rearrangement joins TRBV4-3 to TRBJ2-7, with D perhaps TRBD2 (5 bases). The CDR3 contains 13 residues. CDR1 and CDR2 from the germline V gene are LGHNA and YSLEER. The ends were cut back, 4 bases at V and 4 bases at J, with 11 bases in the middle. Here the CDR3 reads CASSPYRGYEQYF. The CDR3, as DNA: TGCGCCAGCAGCCCCTACCGGGGTTACGAGCAGTACTTC.

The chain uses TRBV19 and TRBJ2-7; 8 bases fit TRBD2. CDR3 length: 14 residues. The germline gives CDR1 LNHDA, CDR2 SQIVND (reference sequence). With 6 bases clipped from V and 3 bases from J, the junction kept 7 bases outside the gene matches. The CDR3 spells CASSATGLVYEQYF. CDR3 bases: TGTGCCAGTAGCGCCACGGGACTAGTCTACGAGCAGTACTTC.

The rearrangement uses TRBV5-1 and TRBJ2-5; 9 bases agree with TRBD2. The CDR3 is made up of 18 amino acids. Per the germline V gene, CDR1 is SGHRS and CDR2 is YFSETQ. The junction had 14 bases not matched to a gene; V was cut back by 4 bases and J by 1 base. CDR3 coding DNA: TGCGCCAGCAGCCCGAGGGTAGGGCTAGCGGGGTTCCAAGAGACCCAGTACTTC. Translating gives CASSPRVGLAGFQETQYF.